The next 12 T cell receptor beta chains were all read from a single sample in a study of CD8 T cells in Susac syndrome. Reverse transcription used about 0.5 to 1 ug RNA and random hexamers. TCRdb itself ran the immunoSEQ multiplex PCR reads through MiXCR, one entry per CDR3 protein. The sample has 100,000 to 150,000 distinct CDR3 sequences, about 95% seen once. Specimen: CD8+ T cells from PBMCs. These TCRs come from a human donor with Susac syndrome.

CDR3: CASSQDARGRIYGYTF. CDR3 DNA: TGTGCCAGCAGCCAAGATGCCCGGGGGCGAATCTATGGCTACACCTTC. This rearrangement joins TRBV14 to TRBJ1-2; D may be TRBD1 (6 bases). The V end was cut by 0 bases, the J end by 4 bases, with 15 bases between. Germline CDR1 is SGHDN and CDR2 is FVKESK. The CDR3 length is 16 residues.

This clonotype was observed once. V is TRBV19 and J is TRBJ1-1; D call uncertain. The length of the CDR3 is 14 residues. Trimming pared 3 bases from V and 4 bases from J, leaving 12 bases between. Looked up from germline, CDR1 is LNHDA and CDR2 is SQIVND (reference sequence). The chain's CDR3 is CASSINGWVTEAFF. DNA of the CDR3: TGTGCCAGTAGTATCAATGGTTGGGTCACTGAAGCTTTCTTT.

This rearrangement joins TRBV5-1 to TRBJ2-7; D is undetermined. Germline V gene sequence: CDR1 SGHRS, CDR2 YFSETQ. This CDR3 has 17 amino acids. Trimming cost V 0 bases and J 0 bases, with 16 bases left between them. The CDR3 DNA reads TGCGCCAGCAGCTTGGATGTAGGGCACCAGACCTCCTACGAGCAGTACTTC. It encodes CASSLDVGHQTSYEQYF.

The CDR3 region is CASSLHYNEQFF. The CDR3 nucleotides read TGTGCCAGCAGCTTACATTACAATGAGCAGTTCTTC. The J gene is TRBJ2-1, the V gene TRBV7-8; D unresolved. Germline CDR1 reads SGHVS; CDR2 reads FQNEAQ. Trimming stripped 2 bases from V and 4 bases from J, with 3 bases between. The CDR3 has 12 residues.

The chain employs TRBV11-2 and TRBJ2-1, with a tentative D call TRBD2 (7 bases). The germline CDR1 and CDR2 sequences are SGHAT and FQNNGV. The CDR3 runs to 16 residues. V was shortened by 4 bases and J by 5 bases, with 18 bases between the two germline ends. CDR3 loop: CASSSARGGGDNEQFF. CDR3 nucleotides: TGTGCCAGCAGCTCCGCGCGGGGAGGGGGGGACAATGAGCAGTTCTTC.

The J gene is TRBJ2-3, the V gene TRBV11-2; TRBD2 aligns across 12 bases. This CDR3 spans 18 amino acids. V was clipped by 3 bases and J by 3 bases; unmatched bases: 10. The germline CDR1 and CDR2 sequences are SGHAT and FQNNGV. CDR3 in amino acids: CASSLAPTSGGTTDTQYF. The CDR3 coding sequence is TGTGCCAGCAGCTTGGCCCCGACTAGCGGGGGCACTACAGATACGCAGTATTTT. The whole variable domain, remainder taken from reference TRBV11-2 and TRBJ2-3, is EAGVAQSPRYKIIEKRQSVAFWCNPISGHATLYWYQQILGQGPKLLIQFQNNGVVDDSQLPKDRFSAERLKGVDSTLKIQPAKLEDSAVYLCASSLAPTSGGTTDTQYFGPGTRLTVL.

The rearrangement links TRBV9 to TRBJ1-3; D unclear. Germline assignment: CDR1 SGDLS and CDR2 YYNGEE. The CDR3 covers 14 residues. The V and J ends lost 5 bases and 0 bases respectively, with 9 bases between them. As DNA, the CDR3 is TGTGCCAGCAGTTCGGGGTTCTCTGGAAACACCATATATTTT. Its protein product is CASSSGFSGNTIYF.

The chain has TRBV5-1 and TRBJ2-7; TRBD2 matches at 7 bases. This CDR3 spans 14 amino acids. Germline assignment: CDR1 SGHRS and CDR2 YFSETQ. V was pared by 4 bases and J by 0 bases, with 4 bases of the junction left unmatched. CDR3 DNA: TGCGCCAGCAGCCCTAGCGGCAACTCCTACGAGCAGTACTTC. Translation gives CASSPSGNSYEQYF.

The CDR3: CSANTGTSGVPNEQFF. As DNA, the CDR3 is TGCAGTGCTAACACCGGGACTAGCGGGGTACCCAATGAGCAGTTCTTC. The rearrangement joins TRBV20-1 to TRBJ2-1; 13 nucleotides match TRBD2. The germline gives CDR1 DFQATT, CDR2 SNEGSKA (reference sequence). With 4 bases clipped from V and 6 bases from J, the junction kept 9 bases outside the gene matches. The CDR3 runs 16 residues.

The chain couples TRBV12-3 or TRBV12-4 to TRBJ2-1, with a weak D call TRBD2 (6 bases). Trimming removed 5 bases at V and 10 bases at J, with 21 bases between. This CDR3 spans 15 amino acids. CDR3 DNA sequence: TGTGCCAGCAGTCCCGCCGAGACTAGGGGTAACGAGCAGTTCTTC. This encodes CASSPAETRGNEQFF.

The chain links TRBV18 to TRBJ1-1, with a tentative D call TRBD1 (5 bases). V lost 6 bases, J lost 7 bases, and 9 bases lay in between. This CDR3 has 11 amino acids. Germline CDR1 is KGHSH and CDR2 is LQKENI. The CDR3 region is CASSGDLEAFF. CDR3 in DNA: TGTGCCAGCTCGGGGGATCTTGAAGCTTTCTTT.

J is TRBJ1-4 and V is TRBV30; tentative D call: TRBD1 (5 bases). The CDR3 loop spans 20 amino acids. V shed 0 bases and J shed 0 bases, with 23 bases lying between them. Germline assignment: CDR1 GTSNPN and CDR2 SVGIG (reference sequence). The CDR3 DNA reads as TGTGCCTGGAGTGTACCGGACCCATCGGGACCATACGCAACTAATGAAAAACTGTTTTTT. Amino acid sequence: CAWSVPDPSGPYATNEKLFF.